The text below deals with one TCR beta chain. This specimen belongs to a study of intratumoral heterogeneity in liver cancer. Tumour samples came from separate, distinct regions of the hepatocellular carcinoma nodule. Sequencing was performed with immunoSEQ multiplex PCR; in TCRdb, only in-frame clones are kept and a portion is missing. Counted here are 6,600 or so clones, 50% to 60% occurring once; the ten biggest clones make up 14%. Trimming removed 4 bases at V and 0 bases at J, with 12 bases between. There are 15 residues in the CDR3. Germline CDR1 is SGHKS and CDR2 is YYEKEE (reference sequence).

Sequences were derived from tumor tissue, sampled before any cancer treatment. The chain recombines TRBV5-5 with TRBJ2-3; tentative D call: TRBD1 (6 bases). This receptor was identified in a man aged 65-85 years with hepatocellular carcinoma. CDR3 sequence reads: CASSPGTFSTDTQYF. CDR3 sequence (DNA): TGTGCCAGCAGCCCCGGGACATTTAGCACAGATACGCAGTATTTT. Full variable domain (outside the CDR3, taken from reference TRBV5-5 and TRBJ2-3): DAGVTQSPTHLIKTRGQQVTLRCSPISGHKSVSWYQQVLGQGPQFIFQYYEKEERGRGNFPDRFSARQFPNYSSELNVNALLLGDSALYLCASSPGTFSTDTQYFGPGTRLTVL.